This T cell receptor beta chain came from a study of blood T cell repertoires in COVID-19. Germline values: CDR1 MDHEN, CDR2 SYDVKM. Trimming removed 3 bases from V and 7 bases from J; junction bases left unmatched: 4. The CDR3 loop spans 14 amino acids. Generated by immunoSEQ multiplex PCR, the TCRdb table keeps only in-frame clones and is missing some. The sample has about 240,000 clones, around 89% seen once. Categorization into cohorts depended on clinical history that participants reported. The clonotype comes from a woman aged 25 to 39 who had recovered from COVID-19. The chain joins TRBV28 to TRBJ2-1; 9 nucleotides align to TRBD2. Source material: PBMCs or T cells enriched from blood (not recorded which). The CDR3 region is CASSFGSGRNEQFF. The CDR3 nucleotides read TGTGCCAGCAGTTTTGGAAGCGGGAGGAATGAGCAGTTCTTC.